A single sample gave rise to the 22 T cell receptor beta chains below, sequenced in a study of T cell responses to AZD1222 COVID-19 vaccine (dated by TCRdb to 2020 to 2023). Receptor libraries were prepared by the immunoSEQ multiplex PCR assay. The immuneACCESS repertoire file appears here via TCRdb, limited to in-frame rearrangements. These files lack a portion of the clones; in checked studies, under half of the deficit traces to unresolved V genes, and the cause of the others is not known. The sample table shows 190,000 or so clones, and more than 75% are seen once. The ten largest clones take up 25% to 30% of the sample. According to the study, the label for this sample's time point signals: about 28 days (+/-7) after the second vaccine dose. The sequencing used peripheral blood, collected 28 days after the second AZD1222 dose. These receptors were collected from an adult who received the AZD1222 COVID-19 vaccine.

The chain recombines TRBV6-5 with TRBJ2-7; 7 bases are shared with TRBD2. Germline values: CDR1 MNHEY, CDR2 SVGAGI. This CDR3 region has 16 residues. V was pared by 0 bases and J by 4 bases, with 9 bases of the junction left unmatched. The CDR3 loop is CASSYSLGGLTYEQYF. The CDR3 DNA reads as TGTGCCAGCAGTTACTCTTTGGGAGGGCTAACTTACGAGCAGTACTTC.

The rearrangement uses TRBV7-9 and TRBJ1-2; TRBD1 aligns across 7 bases. The CDR3 has 15 amino acids. V trimming: 3 bases; J trimming: 0 bases; junction bases outside the gene matches: 4. CDR1 and CDR2 from the germline V gene are SEHNR and FQNEAQ (reference sequence). This chain's CDR3 is CASSLGDRSNYGYTF. In nucleotides, the CDR3 is TGTGCCAGCAGCTTGGGGGACAGATCTAACTATGGCTACACCTTC.

The CDR3 loop reads CASSLGITNTEAFF. CDR3 sequence (DNA): TGTGCCAGCAGCTTGGGGATAACTAACACTGAAGCTTTCTTT. This rearrangement joins TRBV7-8 to TRBJ1-1, with D hard to call. This CDR3 comprises 14 residues. Germline values: CDR1 SGHVS, CDR2 FQNEAQ. The V end lost 3 bases, the J end lost 2 bases, and 10 bases lay between the germline ends.

Written as DNA, the CDR3 is TGTGCCAGCAGCACCTCAGCGGGAGGGCCGAGGGAGCAGTACTTC. Protein sequence: CASSTSAGGPREQYF. This chain joins TRBV21-1 and TRBJ2-7; the D call of TRBD2 is as the table states it, not checked on the DNA. TRBV21-1 is marked as a pseudogene. This CDR3 is 15 amino acids long.

The chain joins TRBV19 to TRBJ2-2, with TRBD2 identical over 10 bases. V was pared by 8 bases and J by 6 bases, with 3 bases of the junction left unmatched. Germline assignment: CDR1 LNHDA and CDR2 SQIVND (reference sequence). The CDR3 sequence is 13 residues long. Here the CDR3 reads CASSGLAAGELFF. In DNA, the CDR3 is TGTGCCAGTTCTGGACTAGCGGCCGGGGAGCTGTTTTTT. Drawing the rest from reference TRBV19 and TRBJ2-2, the complete variable domain is DGGITQSPKYLFRKEGQNVTLSCEQNLNHDAMYWYRQDPGQGLRLIYYSQIVNDFQKGDIAEGYSVSREKKESFPLTVTSAQKNPTAFYLCASSGLAAGELFFGEGSRLTVL.

This clone was counted once. The rearrangement uses TRBV28 and TRBJ2-3; no definite D call. The V end lost 7 bases, the J end lost 0 bases, and 14 bases lay between the germline ends. CDR3 length: 15 amino acids. Germline V gene lookup returns CDR1 MDHEN and CDR2 SYDVKM. This chain's CDR3 is CASMGAAASTDTQYF. In DNA, the CDR3 is TGTGCCAGCATGGGCGCGGCGGCTAGCACAGATACGCAGTATTTT.

This clone was counted once. The rearrangement uses TRBV10-2 and TRBJ2-3, with 15 bases that match TRBD2. From germline, CDR1 is WSHSY and CDR2 SAAADI. The CDR3 is 15 amino acids. J gave up 5 bases and V 7 bases, and 4 bases lay outside the gene matches. The CDR3 bases are TGCGCCAGCACCGGACTAGCGGGGGGGGGAGATACGCAGTATTTT. Its protein is CASTGLAGGGDTQYF.

The V gene is TRBV14, the J gene TRBJ2-5; D not certain. V lost 0 bases and J lost 2, with 16 bases in between. The CDR3 loop spans 17 amino acids. Germline V gives CDR1 SGHDN, CDR2 FVKESK. CDR3 sequence (DNA): TGTGCCAGCAGCCAAGATCGCGCCAGGCAACCGCAAGAGACCCAGTACTTC. It codes for CASSQDRARQPQETQYF.

This chain links TRBV28 with TRBJ1-5; 9 nucleotides agree with TRBD1. The V gene end was trimmed by 5 bases and the J gene end by 5 bases; junction bases not matched to a gene: 7. Germline assignment: CDR1 MDHEN and CDR2 SYDVKM. There are 15 residues in the CDR3. For the CDR3, the DNA is TGTGCCAGCAGTCACGACAGGGGGTTGGATCAGCCCCAGCATTTT. It codes for CASSHDRGLDQPQHF.

This clone showed up just once. V gene TRBV4-3 combines with J gene TRBJ2-1; 7 positions match TRBD1. Trimming took 1 base from V and 9 from J; bases not matched to a gene: 6. The CDR3 has 14 amino acids. Germline CDR1 and CDR2: LGHNA and YSLEER. DNA of the CDR3: TGCGCCAGCAGCCAAGGGCAGGGGGAGAGTGAGCAGTTCTTC. Protein product: CASSQGQGESEQFF.

This chain links TRBV11-2 with TRBJ2-2, with D perhaps matching TRBD1 (6 bases). The CDR3 length is 18 residues. CDR1 is SGHAT and CDR2 is FQNNGV in the germline V gene. V lost 1 base, J lost 2 bases, and 17 bases lay in between. In DNA form, the CDR3 reads TGTGCCAGCAGCTTAGTTCCTCTGGGACAAACAAACACCGGGGAGCTGTTTTTT. Translating gives CASSLVPLGQTNTGELFF.

V usage is TRBV6-2 or TRBV6-3 and J usage is TRBJ2-1; 10 bases are shared with TRBD2. Germline-derived CDR1 and CDR2 are MNHEY and SVGEGT. This CDR3 comprises 15 residues. The V and J ends lost 2 bases and 6 bases, in that order; junction bases with no gene match: 4. CDR3 sequence reads: CASSYQASGSNEQFF. The CDR3 DNA follows: TGTGCCAGCAGTTACCAGGCTAGCGGGAGCAATGAGCAGTTCTTC.

The chain employs TRBV4-3 and TRBJ2-6; D not resolved. The V end lost 0 bases, the J end lost 0 bases, and 6 bases lay between the germline ends. The CDR3 extends over 16 amino acids. Looked up from germline, CDR1 is LGHNA and CDR2 is YSLEER. As DNA, the CDR3 is TGCGCCAGCAGCCAAGAGTTCGGCTCTGGGGCCAACGTCCTGACTTTC. Translated, it gives CASSQEFGSGANVLTF.

V gene TRBV25-1 combines with J gene TRBJ2-7, with 10 bases aligning to TRBD1. After removal of 7 bases from V and 5 bases from J, the junction contained 5 bases not matched to a gene. Per the germline V gene, CDR1 is MGHDK and CDR2 is SYGVNS. This CDR3 has 13 amino acids. The CDR3 protein is CASTPGTGDEQYF. The DNA of the CDR3 is TGTGCCAGCACGCCCGGGACAGGGGACGAGCAGTACTTC.

In the case of this clone: Distinct nucleotide sequences in the sample also encode this CDR3. V is TRBV28 and J is TRBJ2-6; D possibly corresponds to TRBD1 (5 bases). Germline-derived CDR1 and CDR2 are MDHEN and SYDVKM. V was pared by 2 bases and J by 4 bases, with 9 bases between. The CDR3 loop spans 15 amino acids. The CDR3 coding sequence is TGTGCCAGCAGTTTACAGGGTACAGGGGCCAACGTCCTGACTTTC. Protein sequence: CASSLQGTGANVLTF.

The V gene is TRBV27, the J gene TRBJ1-6; the match to TRBD1 covers 9 bases. After removal of 3 bases from V and 11 bases from J, the junction contained 8 bases not matched to a gene. Germline V gene sequence: CDR1 MNHEY, CDR2 SMNVEV (reference sequence). CDR3 length equals 15 residues. The CDR3 DNA reads TGTGCCAGCAGTTTCGACGGACAGGGGAGTCCACCCCTCCACTTT. The encoded protein is CASSFDGQGSPPLHF.

The genes are TRBV28 and TRBJ1-2; 9 positions match TRBD1. Losses at the gene ends were 2 bases for V and 3 bases for J; bases not matched to a gene: 4. There are 15 residues in the CDR3. CDR1 and CDR2 (germline): MDHEN, SYDVKM. Here the CDR3 reads CASSLGGQGDYGYTF. The CDR3, as DNA: TGTGCCAGCAGTTTAGGGGGACAGGGCGACTATGGCTACACCTTC.

The V gene is TRBV19, the J gene TRBJ1-1; no clear D. CDR1 is LNHDA and CDR2 is SQIVND in the germline V gene (reference sequence). The CDR3 is 13 residues long. Trimming left V 5 bases short and J 1 base short, with 8 bases between. CDR3 residues: CASSAKSNTEAFF. The DNA of the CDR3 is TGTGCCAGTAGTGCAAAATCGAACACTGAAGCTTTCTTT. Combining the CDR3 with reference TRBV19 and TRBJ1-1 gives the whole variable domain DGGITQSPKYLFRKEGQNVTLSCEQNLNHDAMYWYRQDPGQGLRLIYYSQIVNDFQKGDIAEGYSVSREKKESFPLTVTSAQKNPTAFYLCASSAKSNTEAFFGQGTRLTVV.

CDR3 bases: TGTGCCAGCACCCCCAGTCCTAACTATGGCTACACCTTC. Translation gives CASTPSPNYGYTF. This rearrangement joins TRBV7-2 to TRBJ1-2; D unclear. Looked up from germline, CDR1 is SGHTA and CDR2 is FQGNSA. This CDR3 comprises 13 residues. Trimming cost V 7 bases and J 0 bases, with 9 bases left between them.

The rearrangement uses TRBV7-2 and TRBJ1-2, with D unclear. The CDR3 length is 13 residues. V was clipped by 4 bases and J by 4 bases, with 10 bases between them. Germline values: CDR1 SGHTA, CDR2 FQGNSA. As DNA, the CDR3 is TGTGCCAGCAGCTCTGAACCGCTCTATGGCTACACCTTC. This sequence encodes CASSSEPLYGYTF.

The chain joins TRBV6-2 or TRBV6-3 to TRBJ1-5, with TRBD1 identical over 7 bases. V was clipped by 2 bases and J by 0 bases; unmatched bases: 13. The germline CDR1 and CDR2 sequences are MNHEY and SVGEGT. CDR3 length: 19 amino acids. This chain's CDR3 is CASSYEGRGTEDSNQPQHF. CDR3 nucleotide sequence: TGTGCCAGCAGTTACGAAGGGAGAGGGACAGAAGATAGCAATCAGCCCCAGCATTTT.

The V gene is TRBV30, the J gene TRBJ2-1; D is undetermined. The CDR3 runs to 16 residues. The germline V gene encodes CDR1 GTSNPN and CDR2 SVGIG (reference sequence). Deletions cut 0 bases from V and 0 bases from J, with 12 bases between. Here the CDR3 reads CAWSVRGSGSYNEQFF. In nucleotides, the CDR3 is TGTGCCTGGAGTGTACGTGGGTCCGGCTCCTACAATGAGCAGTTCTTC.